Presented here are 30 T cell receptor beta chains from one specimen sequenced in a study of blood T cell repertoires in COVID-19 (dated by TCRdb to 2018 to 2020). Receptor amplification or capture employed the immunoSEQ multiplex PCR assay. Not all clones reach the TCRdb copy of this immuneACCESS table, which keeps in-frame sequences only. Checked studies attribute under half of the gap to unresolved V genes and leave the rest unexplained. The sample includes roughly 200,000 clones, with about four fifths observed a single time. The ten largest clones add up to 7.8% of the sample. Source material: peripheral blood. These receptors were obtained from a woman aged 60-75 years with COVID-19, enrolled during active disease.

This sequence joins TRBV27 and TRBJ2-5; unclear D gene. The germline V and J ends were trimmed by 2 bases and 1 base, with 5 bases remaining between them. The germline V gene has CDR1 MNHEY and CDR2 SMNVEV (reference sequence). CDR3 length: 13 residues. The CDR3 protein is CASSLGPQETQYF. CDR3 bases: TGTGCCAGCAGTTTAGGGCCCCAAGAGACCCAGTACTTC.

The chain recombines TRBV21-1 with TRBJ2-2; TRBD2 was called by the table and not checked on the DNA. TRBV21-1 is tagged as a pseudogene. The CDR3 is made up of 15 amino acids. The CDR3 spells CASSSGGSGTGELFF. The CDR3 DNA reads as TGTGCCAGCAGCAGTGGAGGGTCCGGCACCGGGGAGCTGTTTTTT.

The J gene is TRBJ2-1, the V gene TRBV19, with 11 bases lining up with TRBD2. This CDR3 contains 16 residues. Per germline, CDR1 LNHDA and CDR2 SQIVND (reference sequence). The trim removed 4 bases at V and 2 bases at J, leaving 4 bases unmatched. CDR3 nucleotides: TGTGCCAGTAGTACCCGACTAGCGGGAACCTACAATGAGCAGTTCTTC. It codes for CASSTRLAGTYNEQFF.

About this clone itself: An end of the junction differs from the germline gene, which may be a read error. The rearrangement links TRBV12-3 or TRBV12-4 to TRBJ1-1; D uncertain. The CDR3 is 8 residues long. In DNA form, the CDR3 reads TGTGCCAGCACTAACGAGGCCTTT. Its protein is CASTNEAF.

This clone was observed a single time. This rearrangement joins TRBV19 to TRBJ1-2, with 7 positions matching TRBD1. The CDR3 has 13 amino acids. J gave up 7 bases and V 7 bases, and 9 bases lay outside the gene matches. In germline, CDR1 is LNHDA, CDR2 SQIVND (reference sequence). DNA of the CDR3: TGTGCCAGTACCCCCGACAGGGTTCGTGGCTACACCTTC. It specifies CASTPDRVRGYTF. Filled out from reference TRBV19 and TRBJ1-2, the complete variable domain reads DGGITQSPKYLFRKEGQNVTLSCEQNLNHDAMYWYRQDPGQGLRLIYYSQIVNDFQKGDIAEGYSVSREKKESFPLTVTSAQKNPTAFYLCASTPDRVRGYTFGSGTRLTVV.

This clone appeared once. Other DNA sequences within the sample encode an identical CDR3. The CDR3 sequence is CASRQGNTGELFF. CDR3 bases: TGTGCCAGCAGGCAGGGGAACACCGGGGAGCTGTTTTTT. This chain joins TRBV6-5 and TRBJ2-2; D may be TRBD1 (5 bases). Germline CDR1 is MNHEY and CDR2 is SVGAGI. Trimming shortened V by 6 bases and J by 1 base, and 6 bases separated the two germline ends. CDR3 size: 13 residues.

This clone was counted once. V and J are TRBV5-5 and TRBJ2-2, with 12 bases lining up with TRBD2. The germline gives CDR1 SGHKS, CDR2 YYEKEE (reference sequence). The CDR3 consists of 18 residues. V lost 0 bases, J lost 0 bases, and 3 bases stayed unmatched. In nucleotides, the CDR3 is TGTGCCAGCAGCTTGGGTCTAGCGGGGGGGACGAACACCGGGGAGCTGTTTTTT. Translated, it gives CASSLGLAGGTNTGELFF.

A single count supports this clone. This sequence joins TRBV28 and TRBJ2-1; 7 bases are shared with TRBD2. V lost 4 bases and J lost 2; bases outside the gene matches: 11. The CDR3 contains 17 residues. The germline CDR1 and CDR2 sequences are MDHEN and SYDVKM. The CDR3 loop reads CASSSPGLRGAYNEQFF. The CDR3 nucleotides are TGTGCCAGCAGTTCCCCGGGACTACGGGGGGCCTACAATGAGCAGTTCTTC.

The chain recombines TRBV7-8 with TRBJ1-1; 10 bases agree with TRBD1. With 5 bases clipped from V and 2 bases from J, the junction kept 2 bases outside the gene matches. Germline V gene data show CDR1 as SGHVS and CDR2 as FQNEAQ. This CDR3 contains 14 residues. The CDR3 DNA follows: TGTGCCAGCAGCCGGGACAGGGGAAACACTGAAGCTTTCTTT. Its translation is CASSRDRGNTEAFF. Combining the CDR3 with reference TRBV7-8 and TRBJ1-1 gives the whole variable domain GAGVSQSPRYKVAKRGQDVALRCDPISGHVSLFWYQQALGQGPEFLTYFQNEAQLDKSGLPSDRFFAERPEGSVSTLKIQRTQQEDSAVYLCASSRDRGNTEAFFGQGTRLTVV.

V gene TRBV15 combines with J gene TRBJ1-1, with D maybe TRBD1 (5 bases). Germline lookup yields CDR1 LNHNV and CDR2 YYDKDF (reference sequence). Trimming pared 5 bases from V and 5 bases from J, leaving 15 bases between. The length of the CDR3 is 14 residues. In DNA, the CDR3 is TGTGCCACCAGCCAAGACACCCGGGGGACTGAAGCTTTCTTT. Translating gives CATSQDTRGTEAFF.

The rearrangement joins TRBV5-8 to TRBJ2-7; 9 bases align to TRBD1. The CDR3 has 15 residues. With V trimmed by 4 bases and J by 3 bases, 8 bases remained unmatched. Germline CDR1 SGHTS, CDR2 YDEGEE. CDR3 coding DNA: TGTGCCAGCAGCCTGGGACAGGGTTGGGGCTACGAGCAGTACGTC. Protein: CASSLGQGWGYEQYV.

V gene TRBV7-3 combines with J gene TRBJ1-1; D perhaps matches TRBD1 (5 bases). V lost 5 bases to trimming and J lost 0 bases, with 10 bases between them. CDR1 is SGHTA and CDR2 is FQGTGA in the germline V gene. This CDR3 has 14 residues. The CDR3 here is CASSGGAMNTEAFF. CDR3 in DNA: TGTGCCAGCAGCGGAGGGGCCATGAACACTGAAGCTTTCTTT.

The chain has TRBV18 and TRBJ2-2; 14 bases map to TRBD2. V shed 6 bases and J 6 bases; nucleotides not matched to a gene: 9. Germline assignment: CDR1 KGHSH and CDR2 LQKENI. The CDR3 sequence is 17 residues long. The CDR3 coding sequence is TGTGCCAGCTCCCGCCGACTAGCGGGAGGGCCAGCCGGGGAGCTGTTTTTT. Its protein is CASSRRLAGGPAGELFF.

The rearrangement links TRBV29-1 to TRBJ1-6, with 10 bases aligning to TRBD1. Per the germline V gene, CDR1 is SQVTM and CDR2 is ANQGSEA. This CDR3 region has 14 residues. V was pared by 7 bases and J by 7 bases, with 7 bases of the junction left unmatched. CDR3 in amino acids: CSARDRGLNSPLHF. CDR3 nucleotide sequence: TGCAGCGCGCGGGACAGGGGTCTAAATTCACCCCTCCACTTT.

About this clone: Other nucleotide sequences in the sample specify the same CDR3. This chain links TRBV5-1 with TRBJ1-1, with 7 bases identical to TRBD1. Germline lookup yields CDR1 SGHRS and CDR2 YFSETQ. This CDR3 contains 13 residues. Trimming removed 2 bases from V and 3 bases from J; junction bases left unmatched: 1. CDR3 nucleotide sequence: TGCGCCAGCAGCTTAACAGGGGACACTGAAGCTTTCTTT. Protein product: CASSLTGDTEAFF.

The V call is TRBV2, the J call TRBJ1-1; a weak D match, TRBD1 (5 bases). The CDR3 extends over 13 amino acids. V was clipped by 4 bases and J by 4 bases, with 10 bases between them. CDR1 is SNHLY and CDR2 is FYNNEI in the germline V gene. The CDR3 spells CASSAGRGTEAFF. The CDR3 DNA is TGTGCCAGCAGTGCCGGTAGGGGCACTGAAGCTTTCTTT.

The V and J genes are TRBV24-1 and TRBJ1-2; weak D call: TRBD1 (6 bases). V was pared by 2 bases and J by 8 bases, with 14 bases between. There are 14 residues in the CDR3. Germline lookup yields CDR1 KGHDR and CDR2 SFDVKD. The CDR3 sequence is CATSDSQGLGGYTF. The CDR3 DNA sequence: TGTGCCACCAGTGATTCACAGGGCCTGGGGGGCTACACCTTC.

This chain connects TRBV19 to TRBJ1-5, with 12 positions matching TRBD1. With 5 bases clipped from V and 8 bases from J, the junction kept 10 bases outside the gene matches. CDR1 LNHDA and CDR2 SQIVND come from the germline V gene (reference sequence). CDR3 length: 16 residues. CDR3 sequence reads: CASSSGQGALAEPQHF. In DNA form, the CDR3 reads TGTGCCAGTAGTTCGGGACAGGGGGCTTTGGCTGAGCCCCAGCATTTT.

The chain is built from TRBV18 and TRBJ2-1; 8 bases align to TRBD2. The CDR3 has 16 amino acids. In germline, CDR1 is KGHSH, CDR2 LQKENI. The junction had 7 bases not matched to a gene; V was cut back by 0 bases and J by 6 bases. The chain's CDR3 is CASSPPLQRESNEQFF. The CDR3 bases are TGTGCCAGCTCACCACCGTTACAGCGGGAGAGCAATGAGCAGTTCTTC.

V and J are TRBV13 and TRBJ2-3, with D possibly being TRBD2 (5 bases). The CDR3 consists of 12 residues. The V end lost 3 bases, the J end lost 7 bases, and 8 bases lay between the germline ends. Germline CDR1 is PRHDT and CDR2 is FYEKMQ (reference sequence). The CDR3 DNA sequence: TGTGCCAGCAGCTTCCGGGGAAATACGCAGTATTTT. Protein sequence: CASSFRGNTQYF.

This chain's CDR3 is CASSDRVGTTRREKLFF. The CDR3 bases are TGTGCCAGCAGCGACAGGGTGGGGACGACGAGGAGAGAAAAACTGTTTTTT. The chain combines TRBV7-9 with TRBJ1-4, with 7 bases matching TRBD1. CDR1 is SEHNR and CDR2 is FQNEAQ in the germline V gene (reference sequence). There are 17 residues in the CDR3. V lost 5 bases and J lost 8; bases outside the gene matches: 17.

This sequence joins TRBV14 and TRBJ2-2; 10 bases are shared with TRBD2. The CDR3 spans 18 residues. Trimming removed 0 bases from V and 1 base from J; junction bases left unmatched: 5. Germline V gives CDR1 SGHDN, CDR2 FVKESK. The CDR3 bases are TGTGCCAGCAGCCAAGATCTAGCGGGGGTCCTGAACACCGGGGAGCTGTTTTTT. Residues: CASSQDLAGVLNTGELFF.

At least ten counts were recorded for this clone. This chain connects TRBV28 to TRBJ1-1; 7 bases are a match to TRBD1. This CDR3 has 12 amino acids. V was pared by 5 bases and J by 8 bases, with 5 bases of the junction left unmatched. Looked up from germline, CDR1 is MDHEN and CDR2 is SYDVKM. In DNA, the CDR3 is TGTGCCAGCAGTCTGCGACAGGGCGAAGCTTTCTTT. Protein: CASSLRQGEAFF.

This rearrangement joins TRBV4-1 to TRBJ1-1; a possible D gene is TRBD1 (5 bases). V dropped 1 base and J dropped 5 bases, with 14 bases sitting between them. Per the germline V gene, CDR1 is MGHRA and CDR2 is YSYEKL. The CDR3 runs to 15 residues. CDR3 DNA: TGCGCCAGCAGCCAAGGTCAAGGGGCAAGGACTGAAGCTTTCTTT. Encoded protein: CASSQGQGARTEAFF.

This clone was recorded a few times. The rearrangement links TRBV5-1 to TRBJ1-6; D is undetermined. The CDR3 sequence is 14 residues long. Trimming took 6 bases from V and 5 from J, leaving 12 bases between them. Germline V CDR1 and CDR2: SGHRS, YFSETQ. The CDR3 region has the DNA TGCGCCAGCAAACTAACTCTCCATAATTCACCCCTCCACTTT. As protein: CASKLTLHNSPLHF.

The chain couples TRBV5-1 to TRBJ2-2, with 10 bases fitting TRBD1. In germline, CDR1 is SGHRS, CDR2 YFSETQ. J gave up 2 bases and V 0 bases, and 4 bases lay outside the gene matches. The CDR3 contains 17 residues. The DNA for the CDR3 is TGCGCCAGCAGCTTGGGGGGACAGGGGCGAAACACCGGGGAGCTGTTTTTT. Protein: CASSLGGQGRNTGELFF.

The chain couples TRBV18 to TRBJ1-5, with D unclear. The CDR3 runs 14 residues. Deletions cut 2 bases from V and 2 bases from J, with 7 bases between. Germline V gene sequence: CDR1 KGHSH, CDR2 LQKENI. CDR3 region: CASSPGSGNQPQHF. CDR3 DNA sequence: TGTGCCAGCTCACCAGGGAGCGGCAATCAGCCCCAGCATTTT.

This clone was picked up a small number of times. The V and J genes are TRBV7-9 and TRBJ1-6; TRBD1 is a possible D gene (6 bases). V lost 2 bases and J lost 6, with 8 bases in between. Germline CDR1 SEHNR, CDR2 FQNEAQ (reference sequence). This CDR3 is 14 amino acids long. As DNA, the CDR3 is TGTGCCAGCAGCTTAACAGGGCGTAATTCACCCCTCCACTTT. It translates to CASSLTGRNSPLHF.

This clone was detected ten times or more. V usage is TRBV21-1 and J usage is TRBJ1-1; the table's D call TRBD1 went unverified against the DNA. TRBV21-1 is a recognized pseudogene. The CDR3 runs 16 residues. The CDR3 sequence is CASSKEMEAGGTEAFF. The CDR3, as DNA: TGTGCCAGCAGCAAAGAAATGGAGGCAGGGGGCACTGAAGCTTTCTTT.

This rearrangement joins TRBV25-1 to TRBJ1-2; D not resolved. The CDR3 consists of 14 residues. V was cut by 7 bases and J by 1 base, with 13 bases left in between. Germline V gene data show CDR1 as MGHDK and CDR2 as SYGVNS. CDR3: CASTLSGNNYGYTF. The CDR3 DNA follows: TGTGCCAGCACACTATCCGGGAATAACTATGGCTACACCTTC.